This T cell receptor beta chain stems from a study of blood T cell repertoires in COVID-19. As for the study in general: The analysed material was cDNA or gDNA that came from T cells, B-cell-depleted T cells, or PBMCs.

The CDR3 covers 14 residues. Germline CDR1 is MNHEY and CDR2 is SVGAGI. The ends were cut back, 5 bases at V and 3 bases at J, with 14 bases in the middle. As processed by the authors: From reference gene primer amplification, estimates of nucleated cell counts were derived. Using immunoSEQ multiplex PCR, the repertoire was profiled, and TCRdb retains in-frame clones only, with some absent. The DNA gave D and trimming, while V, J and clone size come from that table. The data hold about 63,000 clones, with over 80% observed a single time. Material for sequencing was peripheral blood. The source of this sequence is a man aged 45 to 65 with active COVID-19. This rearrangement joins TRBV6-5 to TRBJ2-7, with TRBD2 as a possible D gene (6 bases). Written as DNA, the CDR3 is TGTGCCAGCAGTCTCCGTAAGGAGGGCTACGAGCAGTACTTC. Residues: CASSLRKEGYEQYF.